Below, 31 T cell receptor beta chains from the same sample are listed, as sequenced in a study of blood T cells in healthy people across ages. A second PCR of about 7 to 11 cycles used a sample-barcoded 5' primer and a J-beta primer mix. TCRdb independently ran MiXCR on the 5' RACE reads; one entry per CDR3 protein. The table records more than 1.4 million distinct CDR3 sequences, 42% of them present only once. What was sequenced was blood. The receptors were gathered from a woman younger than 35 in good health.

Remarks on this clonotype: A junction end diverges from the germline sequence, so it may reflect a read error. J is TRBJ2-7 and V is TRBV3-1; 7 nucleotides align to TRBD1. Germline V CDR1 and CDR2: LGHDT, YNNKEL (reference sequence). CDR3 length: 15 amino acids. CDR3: CASSQVAGGSYEQYF. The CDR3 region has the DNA TGCGCCAGCAGCCAAGTGGCAGGGGGCTCCTACGAGCAGTACTTC.

The CDR3 protein is CASSYSGILYNEQFF. For the CDR3, the DNA is TGTGCCAGCAGTTACAGCGGAATTCTTTACAATGAGCAGTTCTTC. The J gene is TRBJ2-1, the V gene TRBV6-5, with D possibly matching TRBD2 (5 bases). Germline V gene lookup returns CDR1 MNHEY and CDR2 SVGAGI. The CDR3 runs to 15 residues. Deletions cut 2 bases from V and 4 bases from J, with 12 bases between.

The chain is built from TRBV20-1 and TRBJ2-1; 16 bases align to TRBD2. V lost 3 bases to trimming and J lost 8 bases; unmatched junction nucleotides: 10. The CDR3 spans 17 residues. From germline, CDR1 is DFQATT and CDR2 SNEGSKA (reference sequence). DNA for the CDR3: TGCAGTGCTAGGAGTGGGGGACTAGCGGGAGGGCGGGATGAGCAGTTCTTC. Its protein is CSARSGGLAGGRDEQFF.

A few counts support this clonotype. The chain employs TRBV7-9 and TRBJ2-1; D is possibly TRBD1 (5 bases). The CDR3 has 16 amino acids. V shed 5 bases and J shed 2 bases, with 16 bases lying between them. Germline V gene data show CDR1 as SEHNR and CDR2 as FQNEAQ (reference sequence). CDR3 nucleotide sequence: TGTGCCAGCAGCCAGGGCCGGGCGACAACCTACAATGAGCAGTTCTTC. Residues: CASSQGRATTYNEQFF.

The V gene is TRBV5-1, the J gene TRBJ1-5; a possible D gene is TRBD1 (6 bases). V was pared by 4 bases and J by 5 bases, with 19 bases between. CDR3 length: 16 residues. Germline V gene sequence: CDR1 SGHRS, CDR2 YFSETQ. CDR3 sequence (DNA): TGCGCCAGCAGCCCTCCGACAGGAGTCATCGATCAGCCCCAGCATTTT. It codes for CASSPPTGVIDQPQHF.

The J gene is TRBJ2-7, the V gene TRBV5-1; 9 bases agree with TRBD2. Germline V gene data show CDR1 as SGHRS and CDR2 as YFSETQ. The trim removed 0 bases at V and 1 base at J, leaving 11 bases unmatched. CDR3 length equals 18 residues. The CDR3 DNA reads TGCGCCAGCAGCTTGGCCCCAGGACTAGCGCCAAATTCCTACGAGCAGTACTTC. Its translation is CASSLAPGLAPNSYEQYF.

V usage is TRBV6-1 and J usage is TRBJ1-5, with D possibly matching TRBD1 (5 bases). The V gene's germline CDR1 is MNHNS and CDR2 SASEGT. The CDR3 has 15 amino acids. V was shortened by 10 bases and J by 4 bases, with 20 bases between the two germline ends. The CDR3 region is CATRDGQGINQPQHF. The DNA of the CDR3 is TGTGCCACCCGGGATGGCCAGGGAATAAATCAGCCCCAGCATTTT.

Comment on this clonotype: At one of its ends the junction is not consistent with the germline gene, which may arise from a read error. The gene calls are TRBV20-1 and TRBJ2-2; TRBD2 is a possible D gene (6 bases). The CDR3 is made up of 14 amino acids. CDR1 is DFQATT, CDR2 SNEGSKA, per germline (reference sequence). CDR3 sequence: CSARSEGAPGEVFF. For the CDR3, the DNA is TGCAGTGCTAGATCGGAAGGGGCGCCCGGGGAGGTGTTTTTT.

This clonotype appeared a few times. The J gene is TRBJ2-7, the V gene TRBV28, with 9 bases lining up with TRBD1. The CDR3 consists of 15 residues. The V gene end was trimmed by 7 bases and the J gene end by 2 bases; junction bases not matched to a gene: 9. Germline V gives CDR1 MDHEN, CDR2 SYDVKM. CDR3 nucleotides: TGTGCCAGCACCCCGAGAGGGACAGGGACCTACGAGCAGTACTTC. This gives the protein CASTPRGTGTYEQYF.

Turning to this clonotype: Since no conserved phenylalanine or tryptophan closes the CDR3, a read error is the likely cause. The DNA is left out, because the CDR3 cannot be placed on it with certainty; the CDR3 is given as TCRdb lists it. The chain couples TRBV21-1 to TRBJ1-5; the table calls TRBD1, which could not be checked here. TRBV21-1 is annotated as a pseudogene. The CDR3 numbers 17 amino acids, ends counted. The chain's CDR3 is CASSKVSLRGSNQPQHL.

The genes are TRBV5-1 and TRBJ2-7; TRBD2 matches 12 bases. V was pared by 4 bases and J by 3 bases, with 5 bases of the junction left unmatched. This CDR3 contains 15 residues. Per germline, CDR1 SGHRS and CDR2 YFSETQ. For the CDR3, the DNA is TGCGCCAGCAGCAACGGACTAGCGGGGAACTACGAGCAGTACTTC. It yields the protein CASSNGLAGNYEQYF. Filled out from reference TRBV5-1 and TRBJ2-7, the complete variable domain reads KAGVTQTPRYLIKTRGQQVTLSCSPISGHRSVSWYQQTPGQGLQFLFEYFSETQRNKGNFPGRFSGRQFSNSRSEMNVSTLELGDSALYLCASSNGLAGNYEQYFGPGTRLTVT.

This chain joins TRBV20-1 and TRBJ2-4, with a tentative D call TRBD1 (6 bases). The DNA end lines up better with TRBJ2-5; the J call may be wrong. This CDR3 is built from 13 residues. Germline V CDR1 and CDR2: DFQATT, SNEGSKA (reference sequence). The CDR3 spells CSARERGIETQYF. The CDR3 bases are TGCAGTGCTAGAGAGAGGGGGATAGAGACCCAGTACTTC.

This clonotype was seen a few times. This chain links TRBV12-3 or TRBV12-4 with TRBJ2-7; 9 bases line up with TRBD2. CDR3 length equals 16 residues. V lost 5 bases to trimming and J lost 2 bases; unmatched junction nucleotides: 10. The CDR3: CASSRNSGGGTYEQYF. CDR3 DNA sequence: TGTGCCAGCAGTAGAAATAGCGGGGGAGGAACCTACGAGCAGTACTTC.

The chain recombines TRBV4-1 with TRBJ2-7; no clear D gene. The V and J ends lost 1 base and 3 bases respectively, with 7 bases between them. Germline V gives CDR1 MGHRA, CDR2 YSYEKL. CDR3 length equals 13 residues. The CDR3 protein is CASSQGVNYEQYF. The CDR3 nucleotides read TGCGCCAGCAGCCAAGGGGTTAACTACGAGCAGTACTTC.

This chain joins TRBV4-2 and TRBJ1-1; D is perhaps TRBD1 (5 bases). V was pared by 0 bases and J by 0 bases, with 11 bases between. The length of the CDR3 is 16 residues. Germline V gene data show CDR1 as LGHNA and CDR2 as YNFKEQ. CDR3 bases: TGTGCCAGCAGCCAAGAGGGGGGGAACATGAACACTGAAGCTTTCTTT. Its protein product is CASSQEGGNMNTEAFF.

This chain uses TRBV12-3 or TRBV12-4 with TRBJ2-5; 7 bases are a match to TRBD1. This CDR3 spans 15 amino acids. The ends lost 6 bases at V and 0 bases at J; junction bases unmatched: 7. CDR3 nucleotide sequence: TGTGCCAGCAGACCGACACAGGGGTACCAAGAGACCCAGTACTTC. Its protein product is CASRPTQGYQETQYF.

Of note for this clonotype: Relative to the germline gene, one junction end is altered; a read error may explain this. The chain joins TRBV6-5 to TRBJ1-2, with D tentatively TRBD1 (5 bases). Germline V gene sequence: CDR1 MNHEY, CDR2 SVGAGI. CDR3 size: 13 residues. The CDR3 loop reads CAGSSRDSDGYTF. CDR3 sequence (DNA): TGTGCCGGCAGTTCCCGGGACTCAGATGGCTACACCTTC.

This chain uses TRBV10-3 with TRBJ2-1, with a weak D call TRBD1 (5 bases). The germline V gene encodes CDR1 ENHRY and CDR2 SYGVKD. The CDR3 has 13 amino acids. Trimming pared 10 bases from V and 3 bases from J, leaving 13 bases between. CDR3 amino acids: CATQKDNYNEQFF. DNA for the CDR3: TGTGCCACACAGAAGGACAACTACAATGAGCAGTTCTTC.

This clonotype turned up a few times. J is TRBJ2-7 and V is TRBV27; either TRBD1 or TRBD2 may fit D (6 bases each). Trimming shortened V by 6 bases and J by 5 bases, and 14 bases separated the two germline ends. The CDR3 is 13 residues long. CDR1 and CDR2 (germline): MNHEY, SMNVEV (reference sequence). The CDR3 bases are TGTGCCAGCAGCTTAGGGGGGAACGACGAGCAGTACTTC. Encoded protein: CASSLGGNDEQYF.

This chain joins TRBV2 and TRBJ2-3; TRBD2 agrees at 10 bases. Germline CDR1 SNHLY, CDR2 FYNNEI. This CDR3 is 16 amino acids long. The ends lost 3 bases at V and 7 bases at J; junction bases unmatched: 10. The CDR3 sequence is CASSDIELAGRNTQYF. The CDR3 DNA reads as TGTGCCAGCAGTGATATCGAACTAGCGGGGAGGAATACGCAGTATTTT.

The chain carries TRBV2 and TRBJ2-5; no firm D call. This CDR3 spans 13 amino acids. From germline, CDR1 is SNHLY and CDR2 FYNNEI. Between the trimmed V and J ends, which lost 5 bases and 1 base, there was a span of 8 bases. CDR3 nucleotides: TGTGCCAGCAGTCAATGGCCCCAAGAGACCCAGTACTTC. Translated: CASSQWPQETQYF.

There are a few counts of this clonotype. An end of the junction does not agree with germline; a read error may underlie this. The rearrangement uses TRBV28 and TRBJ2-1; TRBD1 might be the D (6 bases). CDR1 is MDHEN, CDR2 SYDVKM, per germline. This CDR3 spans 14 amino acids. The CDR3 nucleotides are TGTGCCAGCAGTGGGACACCCGGGAACAATGGGCAGTTCTTC. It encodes CASSGTPGNNGQFF.

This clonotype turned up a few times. The CDR3 nucleotides are TGTGCCAGCAGTGAAGTACGGGGAGGTGAAGGCTACACCTTC. It is translated as CASSEVRGGEGYTF. This chain links TRBV2 with TRBJ1-2; no definite D call. Germline loops: CDR1 SNHLY, CDR2 FYNNEI. Trimming pared 1 base from V and 8 bases from J, leaving 14 bases between. This CDR3 is 14 amino acids long.

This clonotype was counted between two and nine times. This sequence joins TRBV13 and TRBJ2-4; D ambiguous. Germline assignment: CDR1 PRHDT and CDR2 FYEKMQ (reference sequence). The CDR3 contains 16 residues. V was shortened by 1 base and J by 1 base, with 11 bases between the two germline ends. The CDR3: CASSLVSGFAKNIQYF. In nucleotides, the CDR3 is TGTGCCAGCAGCTTAGTTTCCGGGTTCGCCAAAAACATTCAGTACTTC.

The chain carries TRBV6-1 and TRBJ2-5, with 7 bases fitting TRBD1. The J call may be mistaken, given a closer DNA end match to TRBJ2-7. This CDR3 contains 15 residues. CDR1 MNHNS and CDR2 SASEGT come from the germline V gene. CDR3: CASSNRDRGRDEQYF. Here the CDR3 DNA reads TGTGCCAGCAGTAACCGGGACAGAGGTCGGGACGAGCAGTACTTC.

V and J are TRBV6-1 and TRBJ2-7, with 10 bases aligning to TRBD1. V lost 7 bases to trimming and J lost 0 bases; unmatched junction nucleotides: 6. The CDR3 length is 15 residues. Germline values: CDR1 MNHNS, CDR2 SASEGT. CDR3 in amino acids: CASNLRDRGSYEQYF. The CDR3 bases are TGTGCCAGCAACCTCCGGGACAGGGGCTCCTACGAGCAGTACTTC.

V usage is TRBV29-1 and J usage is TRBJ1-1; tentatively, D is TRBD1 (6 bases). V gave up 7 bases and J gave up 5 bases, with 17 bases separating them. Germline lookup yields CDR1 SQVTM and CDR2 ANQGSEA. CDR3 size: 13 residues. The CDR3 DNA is TGCAGCGCCCGGAGGGCAGGGGTGACTGAAGCTTTCTTT. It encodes CSARRAGVTEAFF.

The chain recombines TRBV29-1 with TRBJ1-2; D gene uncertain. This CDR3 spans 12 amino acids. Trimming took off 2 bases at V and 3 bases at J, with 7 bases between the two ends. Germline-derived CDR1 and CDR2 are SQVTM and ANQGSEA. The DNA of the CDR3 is TGCAGCGTTGAACACAGATACTATGGCTACACCTTC. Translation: CSVEHRYYGYTF.

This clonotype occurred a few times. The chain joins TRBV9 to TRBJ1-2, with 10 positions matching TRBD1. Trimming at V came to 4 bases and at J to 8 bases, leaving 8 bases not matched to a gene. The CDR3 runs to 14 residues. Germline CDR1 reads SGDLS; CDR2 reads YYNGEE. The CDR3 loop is CASSSGTGEVGYTF. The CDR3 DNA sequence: TGTGCCAGCAGCTCCGGGACAGGGGAAGTAGGCTACACCTTC.

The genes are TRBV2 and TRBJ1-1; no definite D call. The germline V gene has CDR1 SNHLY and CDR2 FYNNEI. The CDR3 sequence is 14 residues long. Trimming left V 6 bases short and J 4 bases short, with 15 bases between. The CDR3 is CASRALKIPTEAFF. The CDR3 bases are TGTGCCAGCAGGGCCCTTAAGATACCCACTGAAGCTTTCTTT.

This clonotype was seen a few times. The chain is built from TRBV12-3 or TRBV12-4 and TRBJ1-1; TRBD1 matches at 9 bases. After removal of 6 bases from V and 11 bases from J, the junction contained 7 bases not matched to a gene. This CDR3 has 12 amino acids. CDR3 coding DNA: TGTGCCAGCAGCCTAGGGACAGGGCCTGCTTTCTTT. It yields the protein CASSLGTGPAFF.